This T cell receptor (beta chain) is from a study of blood T cell repertoires in COVID-19 (dated by TCRdb to 2020 to 2022). About the full investigation: Samples covering the acute and convalescent phases of COVID-19 were provided by collaborators in the United States, Italy and Spain. The prospective study material was composed of cDNA or gDNA derived from T cells, B-cell-depleted T cells, or PBMCs. Deeply sampled blood TCRbeta repertoires from subjects exposed to, actively infected with, or recovered from COVID-19 were included in the dataset. The repertoires were released in a freely available public database meant as a resource for research on the immune response to SARS-CoV-2. The samples were drawn from the first 160 participants of the ongoing ImmuneRACE study and from 1,200 or so subjects provided by 6 global collaborators. Sample metadata almost always included a de-identified subject ID, COVID-19 status, age in years and sex. Where available, HLA class I and class II types were taken from metadata supplied by the sample provider and were not determined by assay-based typing. What the authors observed across the whole study: The quantity of clinical and demographic metadata differed by source and by participant and was supplied without curation.

Comments on this clone: This receptor's antigen is unknown. The input lacks base qualities; no much larger clone sits a single base away.

At one collaborating source in Seattle, patients were enrolled during active infection and were followed longitudinally through the course of disease. Whole blood was collected in K2EDTA tubes by collaborating institutions according to the institutions' own protocols. For TCRbeta analysis, collaborators shipped samples as frozen whole blood, isolated PBMCs, or DNA extracted from either of those sample types. TCRbeta CDR3 regions were amplified from genomic DNA using the immunoSEQ Assay, a bias-controlled multiplex PCR. As for the authors' bioinformatics: Nucleated cell counts per sample were estimated from amplification of reference gene primers within the assay. To quantify the absolute abundance of each unique TCRbeta CDR3 rearrangement, sequence reads were collapsed and filtered. For each sample, productive Simpson clonality was calculated as the square root of Simpson's diversity index over productive rearrangements. TCRdb obtained this table from immuneACCESS and retained in-frame rearrangements with V and J assigned. These tables miss some clones; where compared with another copy, unresolved V genes account for less than half of the shortfall, and the remainder is unexplained. V and J calls and clone size are given by that table; D and trimming were obtained from the DNA. In all, the sample holds 150,000 to 200,000 clones, and about 85% of those were seen once. The ten largest clonotypes hold under 0.95% of the sample.

Its CDR3 holds 14 amino acids, cysteine through phenylalanine. Just CDR3 DNA is preserved here, 42 bases in frame from base 1. At the junction V is shortened by 4 bases and J by 1 base, with 11 bases in between. CDR1 and CDR2, per the germline V gene, are SGHDT and YYEEEE. The sample consisted of peripheral blood. The chain is encoded by TRBV5-6 joined to TRBJ1-1, with the D gene call left open. The sequence came from a man aged 55-75 years with COVID-19, enrolled during active disease. The CDR3 in this case is CASSVWQSNTEAFF. The DNA sequence is as follows: TGTGCCAGCAGCGTGTGGCAGTCGAACACTGAAGCTTTCTTT.